This TCR beta chain was identified during a study of T cells in Graves' hyperthyroidism and ophthalmopathy. This clonotype was recorded a few times. Researchers took RNA transcripts and amplified the TCR beta CDR3 regions from them. A set of HTBI primers served as the primers for a first-round RT-PCR of the TCR CDR3. TCRdb recomputed calls from the multiplex PCR reads with MiXCR, one row per CDR3 protein. The sample lists around 570,000 distinct CDR3 sequences; 20% were seen once. Trimming stripped 0 bases from V and 5 bases from J, with 16 bases between. From germline, CDR1 is DFQATT and CDR2 SNEGSKA (reference sequence). This CDR3 has 15 residues.

Sequencing was carried out using blood. This sequence was found in a man in his forties or fifties with Graves' ophthalmopathy. The genes are TRBV20-1 and TRBJ2-5; D possibly corresponds to TRBD2 (6 bases). Here the CDR3 reads CSARELGDSRETQYF. The CDR3 DNA reads TGCAGTGCTAGAGAACTTGGGGACTCCAGGGAGACCCAGTACTTC.